What follows are 24 T cell receptor beta chains derived from one specimen sequenced in a study of PD-L1 blockade in urothelial cancer. Noted time point: pretreatment peripheral blood. The repertoire was sequenced with immunoSEQ multiplex PCR; TCRdb's copy has only in-frame clones and lacks some. This table has 60,000 to 65,000 clones, roughly 79% appearing once. The specimen was PBMCs, collected around atezolizumab (anti-PD-L1) treatment. All receptors derive from a man between 65 and 85 years old with urothelial cancer.

There are a few counts of this clone. The chain joins TRBV2 to TRBJ2-3; possibly TRBD2 for D (5 bases). Germline V CDR1 and CDR2: SNHLY, FYNNEI. Trimming took 6 bases from V and 4 from J, leaving 14 bases between them. The CDR3 has 14 amino acids. The chain's CDR3 is CASRVGVRSDTQYF. The DNA for the CDR3 is TGTGCCAGCAGAGTGGGAGTCCGTTCAGATACGCAGTATTTT. The full variable domain, its missing parts supplied by reference TRBV2 and TRBJ2-3, is EPEVTQTPSHQVTQMGQEVILRCVPISNHLYFYWYRQILGQKVEFLVSFYNNEISEKSEIFDDQFSVERPDGSNFTLKIRSTKLEDSAMYFCASRVGVRSDTQYFGPGTRLTVL.

The genes are TRBV5-1 and TRBJ1-3; maybe TRBD1 (6 bases). The CDR3 length is 15 residues. The germline V and J ends were trimmed by 0 bases and 2 bases, with 9 bases remaining between them. Germline lookup yields CDR1 SGHRS and CDR2 YFSETQ. CDR3 sequence: CASSLDRAAGNTIYF. The DNA for the CDR3 is TGCGCCAGCAGCTTGGACAGGGCGGCTGGAAACACCATATATTTT.

This chain connects TRBV7-3 to TRBJ2-3; TRBD2 matches 9 bases. This CDR3 is built from 16 residues. With 2 bases clipped from V and 3 bases from J, the junction kept 6 bases outside the gene matches. Looked up from germline, CDR1 is SGHTA and CDR2 is FQGTGA. The CDR3 reads CASSLGGLAGTDTQYF. DNA for the CDR3: TGTGCCAGCAGCTTAGGTGGTCTAGCGGGAACAGATACGCAGTATTTT.

The chain has TRBV9 and TRBJ2-7; 12 bases agree with TRBD1. The CDR3 spans 15 residues. J lost 5 bases, V lost 0 bases, and 3 bases had no gene match. Germline lookup yields CDR1 SGDLS and CDR2 YYNGEE. This chain's CDR3 is CASSVAGQGANEQYF. CDR3 in DNA: TGTGCCAGCAGCGTAGCGGGACAGGGGGCGAACGAGCAGTACTTC.

The chain is built from TRBV5-4 and TRBJ2-7; TRBD1 agrees at 7 bases. There are 14 residues in the CDR3. Losses at the gene ends were 4 bases for V and 5 bases for J; bases not matched to a gene: 9. Germline V gene sequence: CDR1 SGHNT, CDR2 YYREEE (reference sequence). The CDR3 region has the DNA TGTGCCAGCAGCCCGGGTCTAGGACAGGACGAGCAGTACTTC. This translates into CASSPGLGQDEQYF.

The chain couples TRBV5-1 to TRBJ2-5; possible D gene TRBD2, 5 bases. Trimming removed 4 bases from V and 5 bases from J, with 18 bases in between. Germline V CDR1 and CDR2: SGHRS, YFSETQ. The CDR3 consists of 15 residues. The CDR3 DNA is TGCGCCAGCAGCCCCGTGACTACGCCCGGGGAGACCCAGTACTTC. Translation gives CASSPVTTPGETQYF.

The rearrangement joins TRBV9 to TRBJ2-3; 7 bases map to TRBD2. V lost 0 bases to trimming and J lost 2 bases; unmatched junction nucleotides: 6. The CDR3 spans 16 residues. The germline CDR1 and CDR2 sequences are SGDLS and YYNGEE. The CDR3 region is CASSVATAGVTDTQYF. The CDR3 bases are TGTGCCAGCAGCGTAGCTACGGCGGGAGTCACAGATACGCAGTATTTT.

The gene calls are TRBV28 and TRBJ2-4; D may be TRBD1 (6 bases). Between the trimmed V and J ends, which lost 10 bases and 0 bases, there was a span of 13 bases. The CDR3 totals 14 residues. CDR1 and CDR2 from the germline V gene are MDHEN and SYDVKM. The DNA for the CDR3 is TGTGCCATTGCGGACAGTCTAGCCAAAAACATTCAGTACTTC. Its translation: CAIADSLAKNIQYF.

The rearrangement links TRBV20-1 to TRBJ2-5, with no clear D. This CDR3 has 11 residues. The germline V gene encodes CDR1 DFQATT and CDR2 SNEGSKA (reference sequence). Trimming took 6 bases from V and 3 from J, leaving 8 bases between them. This CDR3 is CSAPVEETQYF. The CDR3 coding sequence is TGCAGTGCACCAGTCGAAGAGACCCAGTACTTC.

This clone was picked up a small number of times. The CDR3 spells CSATGAGGYTF. For the CDR3, the DNA is TGCAGTGCTACGGGTGCTGGTGGCTACACCTTC. The chain combines TRBV20-1 with TRBJ1-2; the D is unclear. The CDR3 spans 11 residues. Germline CDR1 is DFQATT and CDR2 is SNEGSKA (reference sequence). V was shortened by 4 bases and J by 7 bases, with 10 bases between the two germline ends.

The chain is built from TRBV28 and TRBJ1-5, with a weak D call TRBD1 (6 bases). The CDR3 contains 15 residues. Between the trimmed V and J ends, which lost 3 bases and 2 bases, there was a span of 11 bases. CDR1 and CDR2 from the germline V gene are MDHEN and SYDVKM. CDR3 loop: CASSFSGHGNQPQHF. The CDR3 DNA reads TGTGCCAGCAGTTTCTCGGGACACGGCAATCAGCCCCAGCATTTT.

The rearrangement uses TRBV5-5 and TRBJ1-1; no definite D call. V was pared by 0 bases and J by 4 bases, with 7 bases between. The germline V gene encodes CDR1 SGHKS and CDR2 YYEKEE (reference sequence). The CDR3 has 13 residues. The CDR3 here is CASSLGGGTEAFF. CDR3 in DNA: TGTGCCAGCAGCTTGGGGGGAGGCACTGAAGCTTTCTTT. The full variable domain, its missing parts supplied by reference TRBV5-5 and TRBJ1-1, is DAGVTQSPTHLIKTRGQQVTLRCSPISGHKSVSWYQQVLGQGPQFIFQYYEKEERGRGNFPDRFSARQFPNYSSELNVNALLLGDSALYLCASSLGGGTEAFFGQGTRLTVV.

The chain uses TRBV2 and TRBJ1-1; D is undetermined. The CDR3 extends over 14 amino acids. Trimming took 4 bases from V and 1 from J, leaving 10 bases between them. The germline V gene has CDR1 SNHLY and CDR2 FYNNEI. For the CDR3, the DNA is TGTGCCAGCAGTGCCGACAACCAGAACACTGAAGCTTTCTTT. This encodes CASSADNQNTEAFF.

The V and J genes are TRBV11-2 and TRBJ2-2; no definite D call. Trimming shortened V by 2 bases and J by 1 base, and 11 bases separated the two germline ends. This CDR3 is 16 amino acids long. The V gene's germline CDR1 is SGHAT and CDR2 FQNNGV. CDR3 sequence: CASSLNPDKNTGELFF. The CDR3 DNA is TGTGCCAGCAGCTTAAACCCCGACAAGAACACCGGGGAGCTGTTTTTT.

V and J are TRBV5-6 and TRBJ2-3; 8 bases agree with TRBD1. After removal of 0 bases from V and 4 bases from J, the junction contained 1 base not matched to a gene. CDR1 SGHDT and CDR2 YYEEEE come from the germline V gene. The CDR3 runs to 14 residues. As DNA, the CDR3 is TGTGCCAGCAGCTTGGTCAGGGGGCCAGATACGCAGTATTTT. It translates to CASSLVRGPDTQYF.

The chain carries TRBV5-1 and TRBJ2-5; 12 bases align to TRBD2. This CDR3 is built from 15 residues. The V gene's germline CDR1 is SGHRS and CDR2 YFSETQ. With V trimmed by 3 bases and J by 4 bases, 4 bases remained unmatched. CDR3 region: CASSSTSGSLETQYF. In DNA form, the CDR3 reads TGCGCCAGCAGCTCGACTAGCGGGAGTTTAGAGACCCAGTACTTC.

The chain carries TRBV9 and TRBJ1-1, with D possibly being TRBD1 (6 bases). The CDR3 loop spans 17 amino acids. From germline, CDR1 is SGDLS and CDR2 YYNGEE. V lost 0 bases and J lost 0, with 15 bases in between. CDR3 loop: CASSVGAGVLVNTEAFF. CDR3 DNA sequence: TGTGCCAGCAGCGTAGGGGCAGGGGTTTTGGTGAACACTGAAGCTTTCTTT.

This rearrangement joins TRBV18 to TRBJ1-1; TRBD1 might be the D (5 bases). The germline V gene has CDR1 KGHSH and CDR2 LQKENI. Trimming removed 4 bases from V and 1 base from J, with 10 bases in between. This CDR3 is built from 14 residues. The chain's CDR3 is CASSLSTGNTEAFF. The CDR3 DNA sequence: TGTGCCAGCTCACTATCTACAGGGAACACTGAAGCTTTCTTT.

The chain recombines TRBV7-3 with TRBJ2-1; the match to TRBD2 covers 9 bases. Unmatched junction bases numbered 1, after V lost 2 bases and J lost 5 bases. From germline, CDR1 is SGHTA and CDR2 FQGTGA. The CDR3 is 14 amino acids. CDR3 region: CASSLAGGNNEQFF. The DNA for the CDR3 is TGTGCCAGCAGCTTAGCGGGAGGGAACAATGAGCAGTTCTTC.

The CDR3 DNA follows: TGTGCCAGTAGTATAAGGATGTGGGGGACTGCTAATGAAAAACTGTTTTTT. Its protein product is CASSIRMWGTANEKLFF. V is TRBV19 and J is TRBJ1-4; the D gene is possibly TRBD1 (5 bases). Trimming pared 2 bases from V and 3 bases from J, leaving 16 bases between. The germline V gene encodes CDR1 LNHDA and CDR2 SQIVND (reference sequence). The CDR3 loop spans 17 amino acids.

The rearrangement joins TRBV14 to TRBJ1-2, with D perhaps TRBD1 (6 bases). CDR1 is SGHDN and CDR2 is FVKESK in the germline V gene. The V gene lost 4 bases and the J gene lost 5 bases, with 11 bases spanning the gap. This CDR3 contains 13 residues. CDR3 sequence (DNA): TGTGCCAGCAGCCCAGACCAGGGGTATGGCTACACCTTC. Translation gives CASSPDQGYGYTF.

Only one count was recorded for this clone. This chain connects TRBV5-1 to TRBJ2-2; 9 bases match TRBD1. V dropped 5 bases and J dropped 3; count of bases not matched to a gene: 8. The germline V gene encodes CDR1 SGHRS and CDR2 YFSETQ. The CDR3 loop spans 16 amino acids. In DNA form, the CDR3 reads TGCGCCAGCAGACAGGGGGCGCTTGTTGACACCGGGGAGCTGTTTTTT. Translating it yields CASRQGALVDTGELFF.

This sequence joins TRBV6-1 and TRBJ2-5; D is perhaps TRBD1 (5 bases). The CDR3 spans 18 residues. CDR1 is MNHNS, CDR2 SASEGT, per germline. The V and J ends lost 2 bases and 4 bases respectively, with 23 bases between them. The CDR3 DNA reads as TGTGCCAGCAGTGAATCAGTAAATGCCAGGGCACCGATAGAGACCCAGTACTTC. It encodes CASSESVNARAPIETQYF.

V and J are TRBV30 and TRBJ1-2; D call uncertain. Germline V lookup: CDR1 GTSNPN, CDR2 SVGIG (reference sequence). Trimming removed 4 bases from V and 3 bases from J, with 12 bases in between. The CDR3 sequence is 13 residues long. The CDR3 DNA is TGTGCCTGGAACCTCGCCGGGTACTATGGCTACACCTTC. The encoded protein is CAWNLAGYYGYTF. The variable domain in full, with the rest retrieved from reference TRBV30 and TRBJ1-2, is SQTIHQWPATLVQPVGSPLSLECTVEGTSNPNLYWYRQAAGRGLQLLFYSVGIGQISSEVPQNLSASRPQDRQFILSSKKLLLSDSGFYLCAWNLAGYYGYTFGSGTRLTVV.